Below, 32 T cell receptor beta chains from the same sample are listed, as sequenced in a study of cytomegalovirus exposure and HLA in healthy donors. PCR amplification relied on 60 Vbeta primers (plus 13 Jbeta primers). Profiling relied on immunoSEQ multiplex PCR, and the TCRdb table lists in-frame clones only, not all of them. The sample contains some 210,000 clones, over 75% of which appear only once. Source material: PBMCs. The receptors derive from a woman aged 45-59 years in good health and CMV-seropositive.

The chain uses TRBV6-4 and TRBJ2-3, with D possibly being TRBD2 (6 bases). The CDR3 has 14 residues. Germline-derived CDR1 and CDR2 are MRHNA and SNTAGT. V dropped 6 bases and J dropped 4 bases, with 14 bases sitting between them. The chain's CDR3 is CASSGDLDADTQYF. CDR3 in DNA: TGTGCCAGCAGCGGGGACTTAGACGCAGATACGCAGTATTTT.

The gene calls are TRBV30 and TRBJ1-1; TRBD1 might be the D (6 bases). The CDR3 length is 16 residues. V lost 7 bases, J lost 0 bases, and 21 bases lay in between. Germline lookup yields CDR1 GTSNPN and CDR2 SVGIG (reference sequence). This CDR3 reads CASRGAGAGVNTEAFF. CDR3 in DNA: TGTGCCTCAAGGGGGGCAGGGGCGGGAGTGAACACTGAAGCTTTCTTT.

V usage is TRBV18 and J usage is TRBJ2-7; the match to TRBD1 covers 7 bases. The CDR3 extends over 12 amino acids. Per germline, CDR1 KGHSH and CDR2 LQKENI. With V trimmed by 6 bases and J by 3 bases, 2 bases remained unmatched. For the CDR3, the DNA is TGTGCCAGCTCCTGGGACAGCTACGAGCAGTACTTC. As protein: CASSWDSYEQYF.

This chain uses TRBV6-5 with TRBJ2-2; a weak D match, TRBD1 (6 bases). The V end lost 2 bases, the J end lost 0 bases, and 10 bases lay between the germline ends. This CDR3 contains 16 residues. Germline CDR1 and CDR2: MNHEY and SVGAGI. The CDR3 sequence: CASSYARQANTGELFF. The CDR3, as DNA: TGTGCCAGCAGTTACGCGAGACAGGCGAACACCGGGGAGCTGTTTTTT.

A note on this clone: The DNA is omitted, as the CDR3 cannot be located on it reliably, and the CDR3 follows TCRdb's listing. CDR3 sequence reads: CASSSSTGVNYGYTF. V usage is TRBV6-5 and J usage is TRBJ1-2; the DNA was not used to check the table's D call, TRBD1. Per the germline V gene, CDR1 is MNHEY and CDR2 is SVGAGI. The CDR3 sequence runs 15 residues, both termini included.

The rearrangement links TRBV6-4 to TRBJ1-3; perhaps TRBD1 as D (6 bases). The V gene's germline CDR1 is MRHNA and CDR2 SNTAGT. There are 15 residues in the CDR3. V was trimmed by 4 bases and J by 0 bases, leaving 10 bases between them. The CDR3 DNA is TGTGCCAGCAGTGGGGACATACCCTCTGGAAACACCATATATTTT. Translated, it gives CASSGDIPSGNTIYF.

CDR3: CSGDTDMNTEAFF. The CDR3, as DNA: TGCAGCGGCGACACGGATATGAACACTGAAGCTTTCTTT. This chain uses TRBV29-1 with TRBJ1-1; D is ambiguous. V shed 7 bases and J shed 0 bases, with 12 bases lying between them. Germline lookup yields CDR1 SQVTM and CDR2 ANQGSEA. The CDR3 has 13 amino acids.

The chain carries TRBV10-3 and TRBJ2-5; 12 positions match TRBD1. The DNA end favors TRBJ2-7, so the J call may be wrong. The CDR3 runs to 18 residues. In germline, CDR1 is ENHRY, CDR2 SYGVKD. The CDR3 spells CAISEPSGWDRGHYEQYF. The CDR3 DNA reads as TGTGCCATCAGTGAGCCTTCCGGTTGGGACAGGGGGCACTACGAGCAGTACTTC.

The chain uses TRBV6-1 and TRBJ1-2, with D possibly matching TRBD1 (5 bases). V lost 7 bases, J lost 1 base, and 10 bases lay in between. CDR3 size: 13 residues. Looked up from germline, CDR1 is MNHNS and CDR2 is SASEGT. CDR3 sequence reads: CASKKGVNYGYTF. CDR3 nucleotide sequence: TGTGCCAGCAAGAAAGGGGTTAACTATGGCTACACCTTC.

The gene calls are TRBV29-1 and TRBJ2-2; 13 bases are a match to TRBD2. The CDR3 loop spans 20 amino acids. Germline CDR1 reads SQVTM; CDR2 reads ANQGSEA. J was trimmed by 6 bases and V by 6 bases; bases with no gene match: 22. CDR3 protein: CSVASPTSGGAVGVAGELFF. Here the CDR3 DNA reads TGCAGCGTCGCCTCCCCTACTAGCGGGGGGGCTGTGGGGGTAGCCGGGGAGCTGTTTTTT.

CDR3 bases: TGTGCCAGCTCACCACCGCCAGGGATGAACACTGAAGCTTTCTTT. Translated: CASSPPPGMNTEAFF. V is TRBV18 and J is TRBJ1-1; a possible D gene is TRBD1 (5 bases). Germline CDR1 is KGHSH and CDR2 is LQKENI. V dropped 0 bases and J dropped 0 bases, with 8 bases sitting between them. The CDR3 loop spans 15 amino acids.

A few counts support this clone. The chain employs TRBV5-6 and TRBJ1-5; no clear D gene. V was clipped by 4 bases and J by 2 bases, with 13 bases between them. This CDR3 is built from 15 residues. Germline V lookup: CDR1 SGHDT, CDR2 YYEEEE. The CDR3 nucleotides are TGTGCCAGCAGCCCCTCGCCGGAGCGCAATCAGCCCCAGCATTTT. Its protein is CASSPSPERNQPQHF.

In regard to this clone: At one of its ends the junction is not consistent with the germline gene, which may arise from a read error. J is TRBJ2-2 and V is TRBV10-1; 13 nucleotides match TRBD2. The length of the CDR3 is 16 residues. Germline lookup yields CDR1 WNHNN and CDR2 SYGVQD (reference sequence). This CDR3 reads CASRPTSGGAVGGLFF. CDR3 nucleotides: TGCGCCAGCAGACCCACTAGCGGGGGGGCCGTCGGGGGGCTGTTTTTT.

The gene calls are TRBV2 and TRBJ1-3, with 9 bases aligning to TRBD1. V dropped 5 bases and J dropped 0; count of bases not matched to a gene: 5. The CDR3 is 16 residues long. Germline V gene sequence: CDR1 SNHLY, CDR2 FYNNEI. The CDR3 sequence is CASSPGQGRSGNTIYF. Here the CDR3 DNA reads TGTGCCAGCAGTCCCGGACAGGGGCGCTCTGGAAACACCATATATTTT.

V is TRBV30 and J is TRBJ1-5; 8 bases are a match to TRBD1. With 3 bases clipped from V and 4 bases from J, the junction kept 2 bases outside the gene matches. This CDR3 has 13 residues. Germline V gives CDR1 GTSNPN, CDR2 SVGIG (reference sequence). The CDR3 DNA reads as TGTGCCTGGAGCCGACAGGGGAATCAGCCCCAGCATTTT. Protein: CAWSRQGNQPQHF.

This chain links TRBV5-5 with TRBJ2-3; perhaps TRBD1 as D (5 bases). The V and J ends lost 5 bases and 4 bases respectively, with 20 bases between them. The CDR3 totals 16 residues. Germline-derived CDR1 and CDR2 are SGHKS and YYEKEE (reference sequence). CDR3 bases: TGTGCCAGCAGGTTACCATCAGGGTCCGCGGCAGATACGCAGTATTTT. It is translated as CASRLPSGSAADTQYF.

V gene TRBV28 combines with J gene TRBJ1-2, with D perhaps matching TRBD1 (6 bases). Germline V lookup: CDR1 MDHEN, CDR2 SYDVKM. The CDR3 runs to 16 residues. Trimming cost V 5 bases and J 0 bases, with 16 bases left between them. DNA of the CDR3: TGTGCCAGCAGTCAATTGGACAGCCGCTCTAACTATGGCTACACCTTC. It codes for CASSQLDSRSNYGYTF.

The rearrangement joins TRBV2 to TRBJ2-2; 11 bases are a match to TRBD2. Looked up from germline, CDR1 is SNHLY and CDR2 is FYNNEI. This CDR3 has 14 residues. After removal of 8 bases from V and 2 bases from J, the junction contained 1 base not matched to a gene. CDR3 coding DNA: TGTGCCAGCGGACTAGCGGGCAACACCGGGGAGCTGTTTTTT. Translated: CASGLAGNTGELFF.

The chain has TRBV6-5 and TRBJ2-5; 11 bases fit TRBD2. CDR3 length equals 15 residues. Trimming removed 2 bases from V and 3 bases from J; junction bases left unmatched: 2. Germline values: CDR1 MNHEY, CDR2 SVGAGI. This chain's CDR3 is CASSYTSGGKETQYF. The DNA of the CDR3 is TGTGCCAGCAGTTACACTAGCGGGGGAAAAGAGACCCAGTACTTC.

The chain employs TRBV19 and TRBJ1-2; 9 nucleotides agree with TRBD1. Germline-derived CDR1 and CDR2 are LNHDA and SQIVND (reference sequence). This CDR3 region has 15 residues. V lost 7 bases, J lost 6 bases, and 12 bases stayed unmatched. The CDR3 region has the DNA TGTGCCAGTACAAACCCGGACAGGGGATTGGATGGCTACACCTTC. Translation: CASTNPDRGLDGYTF.

This clone was counted between two and nine times. The chain is built from TRBV19 and TRBJ1-6; perhaps TRBD1 as D (5 bases). CDR3 length equals 15 residues. Germline CDR1 LNHDA, CDR2 SQIVND (reference sequence). Trimming cost V 7 bases and J 3 bases, with 13 bases left between them. CDR3 sequence (DNA): TGTGCCAGTATGGGGCGGGGTGACTATAATTCACCCCTCCACTTT. It specifies CASMGRGDYNSPLHF.

The J gene is TRBJ1-2, the V gene TRBV5-8; D possibly corresponds to TRBD1 (5 bases). The germline V and J ends were trimmed by 4 bases and 4 bases, with 20 bases remaining between them. Germline CDR1 reads SGHTS; CDR2 reads YDEGEE. The CDR3 is made up of 16 amino acids. The CDR3 bases are TGTGCCAGCAGCACCTGGAGTCGTCAGGGAAGCTATGGCTACACCTTC. This gives the protein CASSTWSRQGSYGYTF.

The rearrangement links TRBV6-5 to TRBJ2-7; D possibly corresponds to TRBD2 (5 bases). This CDR3 is built from 14 residues. CDR1 and CDR2 from the germline V gene are MNHEY and SVGAGI. V lost 4 bases to trimming and J lost 1 base, with 11 bases between them. This CDR3 is CASSSSGVSYEQYF. The CDR3 DNA follows: TGTGCCAGCAGTTCCTCCGGGGTATCCTACGAGCAGTACTTC.

The J gene is TRBJ1-1, the V gene TRBV19; 7 bases are a match to TRBD1. With V trimmed by 9 bases and J by 1 base, 5 bases remained unmatched. CDR3 length equals 13 residues. Germline loops: CDR1 LNHDA, CDR2 SQIVND (reference sequence). The CDR3 loop reads CASRQGSNTEAFF. Here the CDR3 DNA reads TGTGCCAGCAGACAGGGTTCGAACACTGAAGCTTTCTTT.

In this sample, this clone turned up many times. The CDR3 is CASSFSGGSSYEQYF. The CDR3 nucleotides read TGTGCCAGCAGCTTTAGCGGGGGGAGCTCCTACGAGCAGTACTTC. The chain links TRBV5-4 to TRBJ2-7, with 10 bases that match TRBD2. The germline CDR1 and CDR2 sequences are SGHNT and YYREEE (reference sequence). The CDR3 contains 15 residues. Trimming removed 2 bases from V and 0 bases from J; junction bases left unmatched: 2.

The J gene is TRBJ2-1, the V gene TRBV5-1; 9 bases match TRBD2. From germline, CDR1 is SGHRS and CDR2 YFSETQ. This CDR3 region has 14 residues. With 0 bases clipped from V and 7 bases from J, the junction kept 2 bases outside the gene matches. The CDR3 DNA is TGCGCCAGCAGCTTGGAAGCGGGGGGTAATGAGCAGTTCTTC. Protein product: CASSLEAGGNEQFF.

The CDR3 DNA is TGTGCCAGCAGCGCCGGGATAGGAACCTCTGGAAACACCATATATTTT. Residues: CASSAGIGTSGNTIYF. The J gene is TRBJ1-3, the V gene TRBV9; no clear D. The CDR3 totals 16 residues. Germline-derived CDR1 and CDR2 are SGDLS and YYNGEE. V was clipped by 3 bases and J by 0 bases, with 13 bases between them.

V is TRBV10-3 and J is TRBJ1-1, with D possibly TRBD1 on 5 matching bases. This CDR3 spans 13 amino acids. Germline CDR1 and CDR2: ENHRY and SYGVKD. Trimming removed 6 bases at V and 0 bases at J, with 8 bases between. CDR3 loop: CAIRWTLNTEAFF. The CDR3 nucleotides are TGTGCCATCAGATGGACACTGAACACTGAAGCTTTCTTT.

This clone was found many times. This sequence joins TRBV18 and TRBJ1-6, with 9 bases matching TRBD1. Germline V gene sequence: CDR1 KGHSH, CDR2 LQKENI. This CDR3 has 15 residues. V lost 3 bases, J lost 10 bases, and 7 bases stayed unmatched. CDR3 sequence (DNA): TGTGCCAGCTCACCTGGACAGGGGCAGGTGTCACCCCTCCACTTT. Protein product: CASSPGQGQVSPLHF.

J is TRBJ2-7 and V is TRBV29-1, with 10 nucleotides matching TRBD1. Germline CDR1 SQVTM, CDR2 ANQGSEA. The CDR3 has 17 residues. The V gene end was trimmed by 4 bases and the J gene end by 2 bases; junction bases not matched to a gene: 14. CDR3 in amino acids: CSVGVWGQGKLTYEQYF. The DNA of the CDR3 is TGCAGCGTTGGGGTGTGGGGACAGGGGAAGTTGACCTACGAGCAGTACTTC.

The chain joins TRBV29-1 to TRBJ2-5; the D is unclear. The CDR3 is 14 residues long. The V end lost 1 base, the J end lost 5 bases, and 14 bases lay between the germline ends. Germline CDR1 reads SQVTM; CDR2 reads ANQGSEA. The CDR3 bases are TGCAGCGTTGAAGGCAGGTACCCACCGGAGACCCAGTACTTC. Amino acids: CSVEGRYPPETQYF.

The J gene is TRBJ1-5, the V gene TRBV6-5, with D perhaps matching TRBD1 (6 bases). From germline, CDR1 is MNHEY and CDR2 SVGAGI. V was cut by 6 bases and J by 0 bases, with 12 bases left in between. The CDR3 contains 15 residues. The DNA of the CDR3 is TGTGCCAGCAGGAAGGACAGAAATAGCAATCAGCCCCAGCATTTT. As protein: CASRKDRNSNQPQHF.